The 14 T cell receptor beta chains in this list originate from one sample, sequenced in a study of response to subunit inactivated influenza vaccine. MiXCR, applied by TCRdb to the RT-PCR reads, yields one record per CDR3 protein. The sample lists 450,000 to 600,000 distinct CDR3 sequences; around 7.9% were seen once. The sample was PBMCs from blood, taken roughly 24 months after vaccination. These receptor sequences come from a man between 50 and 70 years old who received an inactivated influenza vaccine.

The rearrangement links TRBV20-1 to TRBJ2-7; TRBD2 matches 8 bases. CDR3 length: 14 residues. From germline, CDR1 is DFQATT and CDR2 SNEGSKA (reference sequence). V was clipped by 6 bases and J by 5 bases; unmatched bases: 12. The chain's CDR3 is CSASGSGSLDEQYF. CDR3 in DNA: TGCAGTGCCAGCGGGAGCGGGAGTCTGGACGAGCAGTACTTC.

This clonotype was picked up a small number of times. DNA for the CDR3: TGTGCCAGTAGTATTGGCCGACTGCGCGCCGGAAAACTGTTTTTT. Translating gives CASSIGRLRAGKLFF. The gene calls are TRBV19 and TRBJ1-4; no reliable D call. Germline V gene sequence: CDR1 LNHDA, CDR2 SQIVND (reference sequence). Trimming took 3 bases from V and 10 from J, leaving 18 bases between them. The CDR3 consists of 15 residues.

The CDR3 is CASSLAPDRYYEQYF. The DNA for the CDR3 is TGTGCCAGCAGCTTAGCCCCGGACAGATACTACGAGCAGTACTTC. The gene calls are TRBV7-6 and TRBJ2-7, with D possibly being TRBD1 (6 bases). Per the germline V gene, CDR1 is SGHVS and CDR2 is FNYEAQ. The CDR3 totals 15 residues. Trimming left V 0 bases short and J 3 bases short, with 12 bases between.

This clonotype was seen at least ten times. The rearrangement joins TRBV12-3 or TRBV12-4 to TRBJ2-7; D remains ambiguous. Trimming shortened V by 2 bases and J by 2 bases, and 4 bases separated the two germline ends. The CDR3 runs to 12 residues. CDR3 sequence (DNA): TGTGCCAGCAGTTTATCGACCTACGAGCAGTACTTC. Protein sequence: CASSLSTYEQYF.

This clonotype was seen many times. The V call is TRBV27, the J call TRBJ2-1; TRBD2 agrees at 11 bases. This CDR3 has 16 amino acids. Trimming removed 4 bases from V and 8 bases from J; junction bases left unmatched: 10. Germline values: CDR1 MNHEY, CDR2 SMNVEV (reference sequence). The DNA for the CDR3 is TGTGCCAGCAGTTCGCTAACTAGCGGGAGTGGAGATGAGCAGTTCTTC. Translation: CASSSLTSGSGDEQFF.

This clonotype was seen ten or more times. This chain joins TRBV5-6 and TRBJ2-1; 11 bases fit TRBD2. Unmatched junction bases numbered 2, after V lost 2 bases and J lost 4 bases. This CDR3 spans 15 amino acids. Germline-derived CDR1 and CDR2 are SGHDT and YYEEEE. The CDR3 DNA sequence: TGTGCCAGCAGCTTAGTAGCGGGGGGGTACAATGAGCAGTTCTTC. Translation: CASSLVAGGYNEQFF.

V gene TRBV20-1 combines with J gene TRBJ2-2; 12 bases align to TRBD2. V shed 3 bases, J shed 3 bases, and the junction held 2 bases outside the gene matches. The CDR3 has 15 residues. Germline V gives CDR1 DFQATT, CDR2 SNEGSKA (reference sequence). The CDR3 spells CSARTSGRDTGELFF. The CDR3 DNA follows: TGCAGTGCTAGGACTAGCGGGAGAGACACCGGGGAGCTGTTTTTT.

Of note for this clonotype: One end of the junction varies from germline; a read error may be responsible. This chain links TRBV24-1 with TRBJ2-3; a weak D match, TRBD2 (6 bases). Looked up from germline, CDR1 is KGHDR and CDR2 is SFDVKD. The CDR3 covers 21 residues. Here the CDR3 reads CATCDTDRENPPTLGTDTQYF. For the CDR3, the DNA is TGTGCCACCTGTGACACCGATCGGGAGAATCCCCCCACCCTAGGCACAGATACGCAGTATTTT.

CDR3 sequence reads: CASSASGRSTDTQYF. The CDR3 DNA is TGTGCCAGCAGCGCTAGCGGGAGGAGCACAGATACGCAGTATTTT. V is TRBV7-2 and J is TRBJ2-3, with TRBD2 matching over 11 bases. CDR1 and CDR2 from the germline V gene are SGHTA and FQGNSA. Trimming at V came to 5 bases and at J to 0 bases, leaving 1 base not matched to a gene. The CDR3 sequence is 15 residues long.

This clonotype was recorded a few times. V usage is TRBV7-2 and J usage is TRBJ2-1, with TRBD2 matching over 11 bases. V lost 0 bases, J lost 6 bases, and 1 base stayed unmatched. The V gene's germline CDR1 is SGHTA and CDR2 FQGNSA. CDR3 length: 15 amino acids. In DNA form, the CDR3 reads TGTGCCAGCAGCTTAGCTGGACTAGCGGGCAATGAGCAGTTCTTC. Translated, it gives CASSLAGLAGNEQFF.

The count of this clonotype is one. V and J are TRBV7-2 and TRBJ2-7; D not certain. V was clipped by 5 bases and J by 3 bases, with 17 bases between them. Germline V gene lookup returns CDR1 SGHTA and CDR2 FQGNSA. This CDR3 is 15 amino acids long. DNA of the CDR3: TGTGCCAGCAGCCCGACGTATACGGTTGACTACGAGCAGTACTTC. This sequence encodes CASSPTYTVDYEQYF.

This clonotype was counted many times. The chain combines TRBV5-1 with TRBJ1-2; unclear D gene. The CDR3 contains 14 residues. The germline V gene encodes CDR1 SGHRS and CDR2 YFSETQ. Trimming removed 0 bases at V and 1 base at J, with 7 bases between. CDR3 sequence reads: CASSLGRDNYGYTF. DNA for the CDR3: TGCGCCAGCAGCTTGGGGAGAGATAACTATGGCTACACCTTC.

This clonotype was detected ten times or more. The V and J genes are TRBV7-9 and TRBJ1-5, with 8 positions matching TRBD1. Germline lookup yields CDR1 SEHNR and CDR2 FQNEAQ (reference sequence). V gave up 5 bases and J gave up 5 bases; unmatched junction bases: 8. The CDR3 extends over 15 amino acids. DNA of the CDR3: TGTGCCAGCAGCCCCACAGGGGGTCGGGATCAGCCCCAGCATTTT. Encoded protein: CASSPTGGRDQPQHF.

This clonotype has a handful of counts. The rearrangement uses TRBV18 and TRBJ2-7, with unresolved D. Trimming stripped 0 bases from V and 3 bases from J, with 9 bases between. The germline V gene encodes CDR1 KGHSH and CDR2 LQKENI. The CDR3 has 14 amino acids. CDR3 coding DNA: TGTGCCAGCTCACCACCGTCTCTCGGCTACGAGCAGTACTTC. Translated: CASSPPSLGYEQYF.